These T cell receptor beta chains were read from a single sample in a study of vaccination and CD4 T cells after COVID-19. MiXCR was run by TCRdb on the PCR reads, yielding one entry per CDR3 protein. The top ten clones hold around 5% of a sample with around 19,000 distinct CDR3 sequences, approximately 48% of them seen once. Their cognate antigens are unknown. The material sequenced was CD4+ T cells from blood, cultured in vitro. Receptors originate from a human donor who had recovered from COVID-19. The CDR3 runs from the conserved cysteine through the conserved F or W. The D gene is left open where the match is weak. Not every row has a clone size; where given, it reads once, few, many or a size class.

TRBV12-3/TRBV12-4	TRBD2	TRBJ2-3	NA	TGTGCCAGCAGTCCACCAACCCTGAGCGGGATCACAGATACGCAGTATTTT	CASSPPTLSGITDTQYF
TRBV6-1	TRBD2	TRBJ2-5	NA	TGTGCCAGCAGCACAGCGGGATTTGAGACCCAGTACTTC	CASSTAGFETQYF
TRBV11-2	NA	TRBJ1-1	NA	TGTGCCAGCAGCCCTGTAAACCCGGACACTGAAGCTTTCTTT	CASSPVNPDTEAFF
TRBV4-1	TRBD2	TRBJ2-7	NA	TGCGCCAGCAGCCAGGGAGGGGTACGACACGAGCAGTACTTC	CASSQGGVRHEQYF
TRBV6-1	NA	TRBJ1-5	few	TGTGCCAGCAGTGACCAGACCCCGGGGCTTGGACAGCCCCAGCATTTT	CASSDQTPGLGQPQHF
TRBV20-1	NA	TRBJ1-2	NA	TGCAGTGCTAGACCCCCCGGCGGCGAGAAAGGCTACACCTTC	CSARPPGGEKGYTF
TRBV12-3/TRBV12-4	NA	TRBJ1-1	NA	TGTGCCAGCAGTTTAGGGGGTTGGACTGAAGCTTTCTTT	CASSLGGWTEAFF
TRBV7-9	TRBD1	TRBJ1-2	few	TGTGCCAGCAGCTTAAACAGGGGGGCCTCTAACTATGGCTACACCTTC	CASSLNRGASNYGYTF
TRBV11-2	NA	TRBJ1-1	few	TGTGCCAGCAGCCGCATTCCGATGAGCCGACAGGCTATTAACACTGAAGCTTTCTTT	CASSRIPMSRQAINTEAFF
TRBV19	NA	TRBJ2-1	NA	TGTGCCAGTAGGAAGCGTGGCGGGGCCCTCTACAATGAGCAGTTCTTC	CASRKRGGALYNEQFF
TRBV6-1	NA	TRBJ1-2	medium-sized	TGTGCCAGCAGACAGGGACACCAGACCTATGGCTACACCTTC	CASRQGHQTYGYTF
TRBV7-6	NA	TRBJ2-7	NA	TGTGCCAGCAGCTTAGTGGCTAGCGAGCCCTACGAGCAGTACTTC	CASSLVASEPYEQYF
TRBV20-1	TRBD2	TRBJ2-5	few	TGCGGGGGGCGGGAGGGCCTAGAGACCCAGTACTTC	CGGREGLETQYF
TRBV7-3	TRBD2	TRBJ2-6	NA	TGTGCCAGCAGTCATCGGACTAGCGGTATTGGATCTCAATCTGGGGCCAACGTCCTGACTTTC	CASSHRTSGIGSQSGANVLTF
TRBV3-1	NA	TRBJ2-1	NA	TGTGCCAGCAGCCAAGATAAGCGACCGGGCTTCTCCTACAATGAGCAGTTCTTC	CASSQDKRPGFSYNEQFF
TRBV6-2/TRBV6-3	NA	TRBJ1-5	NA	TGTGCCAGCAATCAACCACCTCCTGTCCATCAGCCCCAGCATTTT	CASNQPPPVHQPQHF
TRBV7-2	TRBD2	TRBJ2-2	NA	TGTGCCAGCAGCTTATCGATCGGAGCGGGAGGGCCCGTCGGGGAGCTGTTTTTT	CASSLSIGAGGPVGELFF
TRBV20-1	TRBD2	TRBJ2-3	medium-sized	TGCAGTGCTTTACTAGCGGCCACAGATACGCAGTATTTT	CSALLAATDTQYF
TRBV11-3	TRBD1	TRBJ1-2	NA	TGTGCCAGCAGCTTAGATGAGGGGCAGGGGGCGATCTATGGCTACACCTTC	CASSLDEGQGAIYGYTF
TRBV19	TRBD1	TRBJ1-1	NA	TGTGCCAGTAGTATTCAAGGGCATAGACAGGGCTCCCGGGGCACTGAAGCTTTCTTT	CASSIQGHRQGSRGTEAFF
TRBV10-3	TRBD2	TRBJ2-5	NA	TGTGCCATCAGTGCGGGGCTAGCGGCCCAAGAGACCCAGTACTTC	CAISAGLAAQETQYF
TRBV5-5	TRBD1	TRBJ1-1	NA	TGTGCCAGCACCACAGGGGGGAACACTGAAGCTTTCTTT	CASTTGGNTEAFF
TRBV6-5	TRBD1	TRBJ2-7	NA	TGTGCCAGCAGTTACGGGAGACAGGGTTTCGAGCAGTACTTC	CASSYGRQGFEQYF
TRBV20-1	TRBD1	TRBJ2-2	NA	TGCAGTGCCTCGGGACAGCCGCGGACCGGGGAGCTGTTTTTT	CSASGQPRTGELFF
TRBV2	NA	TRBJ2-5	NA	TGTGCCAGCAGTACATCGGGGCTATCTCAAGAGACCCAGTACTTC	CASSTSGLSQETQYF
TRBV20-1	NA	TRBJ2-1	NA	TGCAGTGCTAGAGCGGACGGGAGAATCTACAATGAGCAGTTCTTC	CSARADGRIYNEQFF
TRBV24-1	TRBD2	TRBJ2-3	NA	TGTGCCACCAGTGACCCGGTCGGGACTAGCGGCACAGATACGCAGTATTTT	CATSDPVGTSGTDTQYF
TRBV7-3	TRBD2	TRBJ2-3	NA	TGTGCCAGCAGCTCCTATAGCGGGAGGGGTAATACGCAGTATTTT	CASSSYSGRGNTQYF
TRBV6-5	NA	TRBJ1-6	NA	TGTGCCAGCAGTTACTCGTTTCGTTATAGTTCACCCCTCCACTTT	CASSYSFRYSSPLHF
TRBV24-1	NA	TRBJ1-5	NA	TGTGCCACCAGCCCAGACCGGGCCAAGGCTAGCAATCAGCCCCAGCATTTT	CATSPDRAKASNQPQHF
TRBV11-2	NA	TRBJ1-2	few	TGTGCCAGCAGCTTAGAAGGGTCGGGCTACACCTTC	CASSLEGSGYTF
TRBV10-3	TRBD2	TRBJ2-1	NA	TGTGCCATCAGACCCGGGGGGGTATCGGGCAATGAGCAGTTCTTC	CAIRPGGVSGNEQFF
TRBV6-1	NA	TRBJ1-1	NA	TGTGCCAGCAGTGAAGGGTTTTCAGACTACACTGAAGCTTTCTTT	CASSEGFSDYTEAFF
TRBV6-2/TRBV6-3	NA	TRBJ1-2	few	TGTGCCAGCAGTCAAACAGATTATGGCTACACCTTC	CASSQTDYGYTF
TRBV6-5	TRBD1	TRBJ2-7	NA	TGTGCCAGCAGTTACTCTAGGACAGGTCCCTACGAGCAGTACTTC	CASSYSRTGPYEQYF
TRBV7-5	NA	TRBJ2-7	NA	NA	CISVSEATPYGQYF